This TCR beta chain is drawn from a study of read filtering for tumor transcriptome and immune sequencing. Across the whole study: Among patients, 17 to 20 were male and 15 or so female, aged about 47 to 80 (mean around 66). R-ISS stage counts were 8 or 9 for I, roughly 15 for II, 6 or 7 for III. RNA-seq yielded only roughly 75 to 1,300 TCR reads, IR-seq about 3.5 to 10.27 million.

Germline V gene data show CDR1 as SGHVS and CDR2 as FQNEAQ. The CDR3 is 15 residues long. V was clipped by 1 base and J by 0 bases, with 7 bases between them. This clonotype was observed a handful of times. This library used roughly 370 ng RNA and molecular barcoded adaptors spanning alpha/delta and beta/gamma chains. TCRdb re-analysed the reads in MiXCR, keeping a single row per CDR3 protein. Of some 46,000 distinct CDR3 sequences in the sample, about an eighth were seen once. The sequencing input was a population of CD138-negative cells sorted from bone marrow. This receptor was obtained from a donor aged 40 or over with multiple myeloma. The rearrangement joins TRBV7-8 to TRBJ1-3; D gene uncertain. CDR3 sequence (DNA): TGTGCCAGCAGCTTAGAGCTACGCTCTGGAAACACCATATATTTT. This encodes CASSLELRSGNTIYF. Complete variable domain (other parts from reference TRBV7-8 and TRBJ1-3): GAGVSQSPRYKVAKRGQDVALRCDPISGHVSLFWYQQALGQGPEFLTYFQNEAQLDKSGLPSDRFFAERPEGSVSTLKIQRTQQEDSAVYLCASSLELRSGNTIYFGEGSWLTVV.